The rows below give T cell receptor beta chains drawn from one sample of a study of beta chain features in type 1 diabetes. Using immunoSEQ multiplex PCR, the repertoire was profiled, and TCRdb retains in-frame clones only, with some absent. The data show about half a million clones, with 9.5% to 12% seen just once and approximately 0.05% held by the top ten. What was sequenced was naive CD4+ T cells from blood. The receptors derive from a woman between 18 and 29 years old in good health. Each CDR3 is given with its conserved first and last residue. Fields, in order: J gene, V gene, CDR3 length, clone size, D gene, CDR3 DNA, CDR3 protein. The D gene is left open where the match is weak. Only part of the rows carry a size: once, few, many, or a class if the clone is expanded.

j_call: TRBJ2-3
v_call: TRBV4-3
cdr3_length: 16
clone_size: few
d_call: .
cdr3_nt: TGCGCCAGCAGCCATCAGGCCGGCAGCGGCACAGATACGCAGTATTTT
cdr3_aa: CASSHQAGSGTDTQYF

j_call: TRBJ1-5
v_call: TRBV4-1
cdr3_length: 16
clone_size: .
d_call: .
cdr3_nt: TGCGCCAGCAGCTCGAGCGGCTCCCATAGCAATCAGCCCCAGCATTTT
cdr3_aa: CASSSSGSHSNQPQHF

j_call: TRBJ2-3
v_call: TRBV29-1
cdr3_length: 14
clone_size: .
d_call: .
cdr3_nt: TGCAGCGTTGTATTGAGGGGGAGCACAGATACGCAGTATTTT
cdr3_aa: CSVVLRGSTDTQYF

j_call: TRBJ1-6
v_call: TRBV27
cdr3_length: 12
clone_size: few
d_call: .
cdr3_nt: TGTGCCAGCAGCTGGACAGATTCACCCCTCCACTTT
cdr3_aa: CASSWTDSPLHF

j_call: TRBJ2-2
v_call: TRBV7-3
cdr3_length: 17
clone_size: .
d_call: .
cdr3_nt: TGTGCCAGCAGCCGATTCGTCGAGGCAGGATCAGGCGGGGAGCTGTTTTTT
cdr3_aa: CASSRFVEAGSGGELFF

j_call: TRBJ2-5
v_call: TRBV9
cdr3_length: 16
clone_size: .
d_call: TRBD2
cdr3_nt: TGTGCCAGCAGCCCCGGGACTAGCGGGGGGAAAGAGACCCAGTACTTC
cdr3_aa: CASSPGTSGGKETQYF

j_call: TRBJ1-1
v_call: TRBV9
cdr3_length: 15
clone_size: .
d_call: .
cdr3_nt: TGTGCCAGCAGCGCCGAGGGACATATGAACACTGAAGCTTTCTTT
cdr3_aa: CASSAEGHMNTEAFF

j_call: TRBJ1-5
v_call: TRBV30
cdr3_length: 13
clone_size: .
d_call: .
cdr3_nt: TGTGCCTGGAGCGGGCGGAGCAATCAGCCCCAGCATTTT
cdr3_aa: CAWSGRSNQPQHF

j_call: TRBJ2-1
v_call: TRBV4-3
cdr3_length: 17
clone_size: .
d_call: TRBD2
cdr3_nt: TGCGCCAGCAGCCGCGGGTTCCTAGCGGGAGGGGGATATGAGCAGTTCTTC
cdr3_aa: CASSRGFLAGGGYEQFF

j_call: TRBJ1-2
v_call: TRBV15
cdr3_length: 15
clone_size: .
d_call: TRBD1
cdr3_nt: TGTGCCACCAGCTCGCGAACAGGGGGTAACTATGGCTACACCTTC
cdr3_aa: CATSSRTGGNYGYTF

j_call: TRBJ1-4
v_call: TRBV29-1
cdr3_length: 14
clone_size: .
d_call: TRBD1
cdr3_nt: TGCAGCGTTGTTCAGACAGGGACTAATGAAAAACTGTTTTTT
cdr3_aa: CSVVQTGTNEKLFF

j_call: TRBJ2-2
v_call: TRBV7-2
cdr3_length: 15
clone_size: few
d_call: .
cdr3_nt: TGTGCCAGCAGCTTATCGGGACAGAACACCGGGGAGCTGTTTTTT
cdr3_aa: CASSLSGQNTGELFF

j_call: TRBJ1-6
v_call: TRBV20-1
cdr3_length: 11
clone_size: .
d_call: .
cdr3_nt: TGCAGTGCTAGACGGAGTGTATCCCTCCACTTT
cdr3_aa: CSARRSVSLHF

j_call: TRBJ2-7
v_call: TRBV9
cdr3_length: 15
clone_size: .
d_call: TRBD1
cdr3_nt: TGTGCCAGCAGCCACGGGACAGGGTCGTTCTACGAGCAGTACTTC
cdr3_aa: CASSHGTGSFYEQYF

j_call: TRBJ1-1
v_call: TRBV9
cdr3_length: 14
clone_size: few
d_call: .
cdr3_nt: TGTGCCAGCAGCGTAGATATAGCGGGGACTGAAGCTTTCTTT
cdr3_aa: CASSVDIAGTEAFF

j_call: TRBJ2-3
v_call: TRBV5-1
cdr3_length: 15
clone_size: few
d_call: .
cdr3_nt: TGCGCCAGCAGCTTGGAAGCATTTGCCACAGATACGCAGTATTTT
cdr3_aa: CASSLEAFATDTQYF

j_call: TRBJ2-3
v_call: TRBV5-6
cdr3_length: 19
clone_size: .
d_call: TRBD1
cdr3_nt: TGTGCCAGCAGCGGATTGGGACAGGAGTGGCCATCTAGCACAGATACGCAGTATTTT
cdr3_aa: CASSGLGQEWPSSTDTQYF

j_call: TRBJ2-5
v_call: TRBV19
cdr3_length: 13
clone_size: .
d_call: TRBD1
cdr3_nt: TGTGCCAGTAGGGGGACAGAACAAGAGACCCAGTACTTC
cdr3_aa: CASRGTEQETQYF

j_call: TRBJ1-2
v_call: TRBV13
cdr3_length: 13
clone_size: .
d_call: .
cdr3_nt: TGTGCCAGCAGCTCTACCAGGGATCGAGGCTACACCTTC
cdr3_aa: CASSSTRDRGYTF

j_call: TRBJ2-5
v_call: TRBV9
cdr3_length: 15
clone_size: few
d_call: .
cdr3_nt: TGTGCCAGCAGCGTAGCACCAGGGCGCCAAGAGACCCAGTACTTC
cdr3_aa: CASSVAPGRQETQYF

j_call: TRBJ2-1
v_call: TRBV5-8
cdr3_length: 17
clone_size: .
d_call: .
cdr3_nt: TGTGCCAGCAGCTTAGGACAGCTACTAAGCTCCTACAATGAGCAGTTCTTC
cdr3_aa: CASSLGQLLSSYNEQFF

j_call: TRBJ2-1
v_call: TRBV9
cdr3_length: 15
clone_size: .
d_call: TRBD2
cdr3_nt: TGTGCCAGCGGGACTGGGACTAGCGGATACAATGAGCAGTTCTTC
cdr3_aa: CASGTGTSGYNEQFF

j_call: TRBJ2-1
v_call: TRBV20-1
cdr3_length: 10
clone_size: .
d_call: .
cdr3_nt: TGCAGTGCCCCAACCGCTGAGCAGTTCTTC
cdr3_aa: CSAPTAEQFF

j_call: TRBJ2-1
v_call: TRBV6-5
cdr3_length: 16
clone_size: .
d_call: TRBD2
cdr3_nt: TGTGCCAGCAGTTATTTCGGACTAGGAGACTACAATGAGCAGTTCTTC
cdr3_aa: CASSYFGLGDYNEQFF

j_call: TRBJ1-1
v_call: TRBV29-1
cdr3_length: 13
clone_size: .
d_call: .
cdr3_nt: TGCAGCGTTGTTGGTTCTTTAGGCACTGAAGCTTTCTTT
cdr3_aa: CSVVGSLGTEAFF

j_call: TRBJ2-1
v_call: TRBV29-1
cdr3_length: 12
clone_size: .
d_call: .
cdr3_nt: TGCAGGGTTCACGGCAGGGACAATGAGCAGTTCTTC
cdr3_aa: CRVHGRDNEQFF

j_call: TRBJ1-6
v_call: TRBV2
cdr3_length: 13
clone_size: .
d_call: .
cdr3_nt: TGTGCCAGCAGTGATAGACTTCGTTCACCCCTCCACTTT
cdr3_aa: CASSDRLRSPLHF

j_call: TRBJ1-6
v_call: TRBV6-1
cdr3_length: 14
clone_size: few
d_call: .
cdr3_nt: TGTGCCAGCAGTCCGGGACAATATAATTCACCCCTCCACTTT
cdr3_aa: CASSPGQYNSPLHF

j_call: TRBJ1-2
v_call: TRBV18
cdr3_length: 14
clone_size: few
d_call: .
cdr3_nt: TGTGCCAGCTCACCGGTCCGGGAGCGAAATGGCTACACCTTC
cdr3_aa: CASSPVRERNGYTF

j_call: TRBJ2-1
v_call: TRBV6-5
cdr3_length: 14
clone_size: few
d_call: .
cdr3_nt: TGTGCCAGCAGTTACACCACGGTGCGCAATGAGCAGTTCTTC
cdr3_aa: CASSYTTVRNEQFF